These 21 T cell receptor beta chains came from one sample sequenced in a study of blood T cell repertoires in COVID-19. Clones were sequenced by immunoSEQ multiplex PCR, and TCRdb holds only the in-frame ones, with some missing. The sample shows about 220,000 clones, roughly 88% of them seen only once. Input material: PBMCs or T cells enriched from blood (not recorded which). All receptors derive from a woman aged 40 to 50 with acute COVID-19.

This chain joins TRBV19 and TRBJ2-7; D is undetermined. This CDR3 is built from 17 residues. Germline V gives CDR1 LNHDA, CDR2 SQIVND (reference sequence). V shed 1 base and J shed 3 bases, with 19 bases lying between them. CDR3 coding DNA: TGTGCCAGTAGTATAGGGGTGGGCAACACAGCCCTCTACGAGCAGTACTTC. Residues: CASSIGVGNTALYEQYF.

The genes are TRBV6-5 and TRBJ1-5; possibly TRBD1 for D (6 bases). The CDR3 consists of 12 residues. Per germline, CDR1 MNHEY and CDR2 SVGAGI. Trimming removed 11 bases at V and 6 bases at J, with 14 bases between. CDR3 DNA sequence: TGTGCCGGAAAAACAGGGTCTCAGCCCCAGCATTTT. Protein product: CAGKTGSQPQHF.

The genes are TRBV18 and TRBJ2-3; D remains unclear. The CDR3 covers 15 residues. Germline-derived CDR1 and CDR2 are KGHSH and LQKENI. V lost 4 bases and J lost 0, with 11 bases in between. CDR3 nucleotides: TGTGCCAGCTCACTCGACTCGACTAGCACAGATACGCAGTATTTT. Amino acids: CASSLDSTSTDTQYF.

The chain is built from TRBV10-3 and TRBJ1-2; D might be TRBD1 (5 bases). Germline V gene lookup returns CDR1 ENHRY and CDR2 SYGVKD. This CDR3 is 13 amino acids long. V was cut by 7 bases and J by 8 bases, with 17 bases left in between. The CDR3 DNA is TGTGCCATCACGTCAGGGCTTATCGGAGGCTACACCTTC. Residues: CAITSGLIGGYTF.

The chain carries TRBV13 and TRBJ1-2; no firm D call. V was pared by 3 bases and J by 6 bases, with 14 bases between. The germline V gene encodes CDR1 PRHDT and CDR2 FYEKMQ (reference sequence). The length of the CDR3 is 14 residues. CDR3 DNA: TGTGCCAGCAGCTTTGGGGAGGTTGTTCATGGCTACACCTTC. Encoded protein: CASSFGEVVHGYTF.

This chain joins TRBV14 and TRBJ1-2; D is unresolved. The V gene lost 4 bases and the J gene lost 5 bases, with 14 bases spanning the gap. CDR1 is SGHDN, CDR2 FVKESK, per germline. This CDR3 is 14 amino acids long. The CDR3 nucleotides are TGTGCCAGCAGCCCTCGCCAGTCCGTATATGGCTACACCTTC. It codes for CASSPRQSVYGYTF.

The CDR3 spells CASSEARGGGYTF. The CDR3 nucleotides are TGTGCCAGCAGTGAAGCAAGGGGTGGTGGCTACACCTTC. The rearrangement joins TRBV6-1 to TRBJ1-2; perhaps TRBD1 as D (5 bases). Germline V gene lookup returns CDR1 MNHNS and CDR2 SASEGT. The V end was cut by 0 bases, the J end by 7 bases, with 9 bases between. CDR3 length: 13 amino acids.

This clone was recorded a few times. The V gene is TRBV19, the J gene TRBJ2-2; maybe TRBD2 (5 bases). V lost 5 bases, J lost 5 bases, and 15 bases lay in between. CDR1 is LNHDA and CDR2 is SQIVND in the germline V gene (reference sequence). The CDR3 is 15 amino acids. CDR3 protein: CASSAPGYSTGELFF. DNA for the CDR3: TGTGCCAGTAGTGCCCCGGGATATTCGACCGGGGAGCTGTTTTTT.

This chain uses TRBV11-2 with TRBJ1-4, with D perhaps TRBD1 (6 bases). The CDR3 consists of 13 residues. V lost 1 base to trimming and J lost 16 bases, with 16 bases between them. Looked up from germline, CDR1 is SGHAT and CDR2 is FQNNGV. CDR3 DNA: TGTGCCAGCAGCTTAGGGGTGAGGACAGCCCCGTTTTTT. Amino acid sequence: CASSLGVRTAPFF.

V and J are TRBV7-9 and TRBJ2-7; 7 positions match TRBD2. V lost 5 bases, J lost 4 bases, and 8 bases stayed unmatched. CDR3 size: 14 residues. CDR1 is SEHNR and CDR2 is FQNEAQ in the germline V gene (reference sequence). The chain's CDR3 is CASSGGGTSYEQYF. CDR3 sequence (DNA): TGTGCCAGCAGCGGGGGGGGGACTTCATACGAGCAGTACTTC.

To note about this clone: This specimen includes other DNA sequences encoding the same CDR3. The CDR3 sequence is CASTSGGSGNTEAFF. The CDR3 DNA reads TGTGCCAGCACCTCGGGAGGCTCCGGGAACACTGAAGCTTTCTTT. V usage is TRBV28 and J usage is TRBJ1-1, with D uncertain. Per germline, CDR1 MDHEN and CDR2 SYDVKM. There are 15 residues in the CDR3. Trimming shortened V by 7 bases and J by 1 base, and 16 bases separated the two germline ends.

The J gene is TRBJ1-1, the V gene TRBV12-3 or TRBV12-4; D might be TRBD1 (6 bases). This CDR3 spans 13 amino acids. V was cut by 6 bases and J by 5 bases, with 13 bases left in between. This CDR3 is CASRLQGGTEAFF. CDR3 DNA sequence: TGTGCCAGCAGACTACAGGGCGGGACTGAAGCTTTCTTT.

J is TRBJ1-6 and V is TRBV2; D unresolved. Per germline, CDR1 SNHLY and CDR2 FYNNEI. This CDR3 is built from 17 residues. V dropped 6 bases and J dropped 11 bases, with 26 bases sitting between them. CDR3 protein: CASSPTRAGTVGTPLHF. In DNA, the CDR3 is TGTGCCAGCAGCCCGACTCGGGCGGGAACCGTCGGGACACCCCTCCACTTT.

The CDR3 DNA is TGTGCCAGCAGTAAGAACGGACAGGACACTGAAGCTTTCTTT. Its translation is CASSKNGQDTEAFF. V is TRBV11-3 and J is TRBJ1-1; 7 bases fit TRBD1. V shed 6 bases and J 3 bases; nucleotides not matched to a gene: 7. Germline lookup yields CDR1 SGHNT and CDR2 YENEEA. The CDR3 covers 14 residues.

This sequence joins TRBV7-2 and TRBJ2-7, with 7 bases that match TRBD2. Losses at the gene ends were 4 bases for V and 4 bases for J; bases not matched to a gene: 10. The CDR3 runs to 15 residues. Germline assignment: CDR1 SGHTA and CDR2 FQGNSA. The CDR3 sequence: CASSSDLGTTYEQYF. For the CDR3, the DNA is TGTGCCAGCAGCTCAGACCTCGGGACTACGTACGAGCAGTACTTC.

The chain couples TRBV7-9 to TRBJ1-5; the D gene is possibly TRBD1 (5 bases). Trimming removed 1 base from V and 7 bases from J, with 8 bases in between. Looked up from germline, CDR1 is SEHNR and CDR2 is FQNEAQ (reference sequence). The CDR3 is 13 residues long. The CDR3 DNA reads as TGTGCCAGCAGCTTAGAGGGGCGACAGCCCCAGCATTTT. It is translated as CASSLEGRQPQHF.

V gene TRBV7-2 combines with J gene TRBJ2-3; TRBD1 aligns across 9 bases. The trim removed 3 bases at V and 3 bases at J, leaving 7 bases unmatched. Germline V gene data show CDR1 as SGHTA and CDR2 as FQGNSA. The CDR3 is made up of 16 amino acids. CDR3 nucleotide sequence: TGTGCCAGCAGCTTGGGGGGACAGGGTAGAACAGATACGCAGTATTTT. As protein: CASSLGGQGRTDTQYF. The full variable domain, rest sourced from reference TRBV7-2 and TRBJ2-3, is GAGVSQSPSNKVTEKGKDVELRCDPISGHTALYWYRQSLGQGLEFLIYFQGNSAPDKSGLPSDRFSAERTGGSVSTLTIQRTQQEDSAVYLCASSLGGQGRTDTQYFGPGTRLTVL.

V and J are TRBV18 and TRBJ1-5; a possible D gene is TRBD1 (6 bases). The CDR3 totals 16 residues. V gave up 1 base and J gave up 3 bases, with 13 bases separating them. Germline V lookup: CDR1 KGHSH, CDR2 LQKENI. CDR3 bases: TGTGCCAGCTCACCACGTAAAGGGGACAACAATCAGCCCCAGCATTTT. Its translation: CASSPRKGDNNQPQHF. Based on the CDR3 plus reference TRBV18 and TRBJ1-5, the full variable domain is NAGVMQNPRHLVRRRGQEARLRCSPMKGHSHVYWYRQLPEEGLKFMVYLQKENIIDESGMPKERFSAEFPKEGPSILRIQQVVRGDSAAYFCASSPRKGDNNQPQHFGDGTRLSIL.

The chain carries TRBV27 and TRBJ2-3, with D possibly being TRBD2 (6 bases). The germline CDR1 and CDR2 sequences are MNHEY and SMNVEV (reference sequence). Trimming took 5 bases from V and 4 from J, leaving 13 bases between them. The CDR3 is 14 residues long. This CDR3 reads CASSPGTYPDTQYF. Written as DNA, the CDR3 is TGTGCCAGCAGTCCCGGGACTTACCCAGATACGCAGTATTTT.

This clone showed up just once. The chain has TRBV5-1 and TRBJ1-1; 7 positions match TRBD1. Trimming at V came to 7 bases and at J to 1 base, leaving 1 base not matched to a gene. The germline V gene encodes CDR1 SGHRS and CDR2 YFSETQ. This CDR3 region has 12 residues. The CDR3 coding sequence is TGCGCCAGCTCAGGGGGGAACACTGAAGCTTTCTTT. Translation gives CASSGGNTEAFF.

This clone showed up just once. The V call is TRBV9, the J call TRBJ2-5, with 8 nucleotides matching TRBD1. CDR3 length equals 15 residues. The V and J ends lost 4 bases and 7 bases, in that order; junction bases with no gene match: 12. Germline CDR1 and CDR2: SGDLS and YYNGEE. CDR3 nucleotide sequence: TGTGCCAGCAGCCCTCGGGACAGGACCCTCGGGACCCAGTACTTC. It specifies CASSPRDRTLGTQYF.